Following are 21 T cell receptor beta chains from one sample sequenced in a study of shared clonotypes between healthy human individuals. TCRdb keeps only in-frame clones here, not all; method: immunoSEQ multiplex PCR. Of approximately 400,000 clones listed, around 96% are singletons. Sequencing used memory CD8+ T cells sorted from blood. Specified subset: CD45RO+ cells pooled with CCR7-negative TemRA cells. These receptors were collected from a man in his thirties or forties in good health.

The CDR3 DNA reads TGCGCCAGCAGCTTGGGACAGGCCCTCTATGGCTACACCTTC. It encodes CASSLGQALYGYTF. The genes are TRBV5-1 and TRBJ1-2, with D maybe TRBD1 (6 bases). V was shortened by 0 bases and J by 4 bases, with 10 bases between the two germline ends. This CDR3 has 14 amino acids. In germline, CDR1 is SGHRS, CDR2 YFSETQ.

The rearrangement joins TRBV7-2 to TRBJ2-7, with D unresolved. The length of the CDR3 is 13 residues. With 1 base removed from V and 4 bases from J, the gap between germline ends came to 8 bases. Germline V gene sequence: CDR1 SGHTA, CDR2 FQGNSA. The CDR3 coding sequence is TGTGCCAGCAGCTTAGACCCCAGATACGAGCAGTACTTC. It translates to CASSLDPRYEQYF. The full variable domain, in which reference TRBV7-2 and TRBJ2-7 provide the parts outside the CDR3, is GAGVSQSPSNKVTEKGKDVELRCDPISGHTALYWYRQSLGQGLEFLIYFQGNSAPDKSGLPSDRFSAERTGGSVSTLTIQRTQQEDSAVYLCASSLDPRYEQYFGPGTRLTVT.

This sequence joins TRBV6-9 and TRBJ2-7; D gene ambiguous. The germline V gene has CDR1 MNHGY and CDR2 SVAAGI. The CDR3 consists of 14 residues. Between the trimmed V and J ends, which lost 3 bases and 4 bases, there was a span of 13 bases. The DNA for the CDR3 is TGTGCCAGCAGTTACTCGACAACCAAATACGAGCAGTACTTC. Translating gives CASSYSTTKYEQYF.

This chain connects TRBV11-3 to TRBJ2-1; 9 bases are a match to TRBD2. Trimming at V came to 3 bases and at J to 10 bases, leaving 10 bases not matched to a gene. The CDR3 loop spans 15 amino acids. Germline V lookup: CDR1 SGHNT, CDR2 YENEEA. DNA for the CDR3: TGTGCCAGCAGCTTGATTCCCGGGACTAGCAGCGAGCAGTTCTTC. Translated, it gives CASSLIPGTSSEQFF.

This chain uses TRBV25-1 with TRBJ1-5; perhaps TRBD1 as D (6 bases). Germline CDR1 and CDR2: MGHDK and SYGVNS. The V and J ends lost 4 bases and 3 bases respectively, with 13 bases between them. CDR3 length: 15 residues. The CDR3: CASSAGGAFNQPQHF. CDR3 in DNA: TGTGCCAGCAGTGCCGGGGGGGCTTTCAATCAGCCCCAGCATTTT.

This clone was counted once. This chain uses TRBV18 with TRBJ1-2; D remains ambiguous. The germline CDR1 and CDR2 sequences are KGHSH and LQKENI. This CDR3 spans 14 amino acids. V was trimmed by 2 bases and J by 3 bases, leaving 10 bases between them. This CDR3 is CASSPMGEHYGYTF. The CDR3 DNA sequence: TGTGCCAGCTCACCAATGGGAGAGCACTATGGCTACACCTTC.

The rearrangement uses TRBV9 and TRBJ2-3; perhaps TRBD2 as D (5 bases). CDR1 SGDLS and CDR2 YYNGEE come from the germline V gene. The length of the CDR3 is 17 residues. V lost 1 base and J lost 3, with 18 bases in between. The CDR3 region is CASSVTAVRGLTDTQYF. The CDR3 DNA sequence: TGTGCCAGCAGCGTAACGGCGGTCAGAGGGTTAACAGATACGCAGTATTTT. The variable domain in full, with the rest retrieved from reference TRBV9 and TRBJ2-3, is DSGVTQTPKHLITATGQRVTLRCSPRSGDLSVYWYQQSLDQGLQFLIQYYNGEERAKGNILERFSAQQFPDLHSELNLSSLELGDSALYFCASSVTAVRGLTDTQYFGPGTRLTVL.

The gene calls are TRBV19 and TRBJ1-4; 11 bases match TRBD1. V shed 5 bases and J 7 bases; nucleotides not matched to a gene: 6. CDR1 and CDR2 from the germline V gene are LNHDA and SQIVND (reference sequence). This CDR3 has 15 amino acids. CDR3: CASSPPGTGGEKLFF. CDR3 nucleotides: TGTGCCAGTAGTCCCCCCGGGACAGGGGGTGAAAAACTGTTTTTT.

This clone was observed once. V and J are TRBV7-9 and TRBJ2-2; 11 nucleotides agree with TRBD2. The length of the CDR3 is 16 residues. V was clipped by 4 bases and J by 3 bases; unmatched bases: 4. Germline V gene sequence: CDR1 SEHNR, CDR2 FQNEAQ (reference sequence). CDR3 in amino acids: CASSSTSGRDTGELFF. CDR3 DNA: TGTGCCAGCAGCTCCACTAGCGGGAGAGACACCGGGGAGCTGTTTTTT.

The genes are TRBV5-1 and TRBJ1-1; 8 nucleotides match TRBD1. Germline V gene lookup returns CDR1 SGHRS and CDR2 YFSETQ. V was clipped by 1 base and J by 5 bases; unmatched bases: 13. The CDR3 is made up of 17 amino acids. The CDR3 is CASSLTLRGRGETEAFF. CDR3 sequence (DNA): TGCGCCAGCAGCTTGACCCTCAGGGGGCGTGGGGAAACTGAAGCTTTCTTT.

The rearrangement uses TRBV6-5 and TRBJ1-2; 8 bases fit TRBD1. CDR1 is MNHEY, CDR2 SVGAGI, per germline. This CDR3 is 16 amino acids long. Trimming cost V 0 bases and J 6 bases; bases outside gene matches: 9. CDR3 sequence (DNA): TGTGCCAGCAGTTACTCGACCCTCAGGGGGCTGCATGGCTACACCTTC. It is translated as CASSYSTLRGLHGYTF.

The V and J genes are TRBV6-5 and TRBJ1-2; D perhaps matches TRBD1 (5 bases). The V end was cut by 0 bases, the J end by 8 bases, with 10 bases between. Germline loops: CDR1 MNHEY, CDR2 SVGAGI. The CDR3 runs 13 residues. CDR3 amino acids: CASSYSRGWGYTF. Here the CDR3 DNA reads TGTGCCAGCAGTTACTCACGGGGCTGGGGCTACACCTTC.

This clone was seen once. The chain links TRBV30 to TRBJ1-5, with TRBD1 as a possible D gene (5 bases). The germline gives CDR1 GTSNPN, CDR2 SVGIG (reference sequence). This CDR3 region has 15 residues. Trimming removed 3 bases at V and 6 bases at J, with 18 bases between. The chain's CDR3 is CAWSLQRERGQPQHF. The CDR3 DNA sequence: TGTGCCTGGAGCCTACAGAGGGAAAGGGGTCAGCCCCAGCATTTT.

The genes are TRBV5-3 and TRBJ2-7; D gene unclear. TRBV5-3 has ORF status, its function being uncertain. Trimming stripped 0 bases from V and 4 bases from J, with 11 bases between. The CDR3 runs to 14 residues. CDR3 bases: TGTGCCAGAAGCTTGGACCCCCGAACTTACGAGCAGTACTTC. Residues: CARSLDPRTYEQYF.

DNA for the CDR3: TGCGCCAGCAGCCAAGGCGGGGTGTACCAAGAGACCCAGTACTTC. As protein: CASSQGGVYQETQYF. The chain couples TRBV4-1 to TRBJ2-5; maybe TRBD2 (6 bases). Germline V gene lookup returns CDR1 MGHRA and CDR2 YSYEKL. V dropped 1 base and J dropped 0 bases, with 9 bases sitting between them. The CDR3 is 15 amino acids.

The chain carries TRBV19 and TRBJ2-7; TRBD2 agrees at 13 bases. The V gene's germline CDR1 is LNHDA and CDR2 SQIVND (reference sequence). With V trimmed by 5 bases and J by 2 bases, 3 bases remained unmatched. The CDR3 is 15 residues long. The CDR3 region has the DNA TGTGCCAGTAGTTTCGGACTAGCGGGAGCCTACGAGCAGTACTTC. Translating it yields CASSFGLAGAYEQYF.

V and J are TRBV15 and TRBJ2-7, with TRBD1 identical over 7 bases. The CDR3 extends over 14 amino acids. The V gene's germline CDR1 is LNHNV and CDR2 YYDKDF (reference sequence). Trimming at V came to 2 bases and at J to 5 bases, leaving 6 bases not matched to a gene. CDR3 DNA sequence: TGTGCCACCAGCAGAAACGGACAGGTAAACGAGCAGTACTTC. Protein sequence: CATSRNGQVNEQYF.

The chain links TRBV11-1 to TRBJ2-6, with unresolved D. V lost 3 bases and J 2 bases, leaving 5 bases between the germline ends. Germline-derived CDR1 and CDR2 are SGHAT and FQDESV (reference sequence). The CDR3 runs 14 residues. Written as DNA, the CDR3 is TGTGCCAGCAGCTTGCGGACTGGGGCCAACGTCCTGACTTTC. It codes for CASSLRTGANVLTF.

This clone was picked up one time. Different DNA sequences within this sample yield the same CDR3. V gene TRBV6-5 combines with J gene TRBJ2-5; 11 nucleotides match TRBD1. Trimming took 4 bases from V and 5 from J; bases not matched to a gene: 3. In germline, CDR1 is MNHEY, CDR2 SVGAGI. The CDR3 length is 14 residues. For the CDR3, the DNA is TGTGCCAGCAGTTTCCGGGACAGGGGGGAGACCCAGTACTTC. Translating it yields CASSFRDRGETQYF.

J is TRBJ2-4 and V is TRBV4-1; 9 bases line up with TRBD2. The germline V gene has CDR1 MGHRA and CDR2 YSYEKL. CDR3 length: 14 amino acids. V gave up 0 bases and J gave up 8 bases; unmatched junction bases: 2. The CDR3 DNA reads TGCGCCAGCAGCCAAGAGGAGCGGGAGGACATTCAGTACTTC. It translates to CASSQEEREDIQYF.

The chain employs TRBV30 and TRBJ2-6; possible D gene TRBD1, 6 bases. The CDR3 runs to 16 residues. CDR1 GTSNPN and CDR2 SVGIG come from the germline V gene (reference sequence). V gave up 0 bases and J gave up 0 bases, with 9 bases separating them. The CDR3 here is CAWSVRGGSGANVLTF. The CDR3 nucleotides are TGTGCCTGGAGTGTAAGAGGGGGCTCTGGGGCCAACGTCCTGACTTTC.